The T cell receptor beta chain described here comes from a study of shared clonotypes between healthy human individuals. Regarding the study as a whole: Sequencing depth was expected to affect clonotype sharing among donors. When naive CD4 clonotypes were compared across a handful of donors, approximately 5% were shared.

J lost 7 bases, V lost 7 bases, and 9 bases had no gene match. CDR3 length: 13 amino acids. In germline, CDR1 is MDHEN, CDR2 SYDVKM. Measured with immunoSEQ multiplex PCR; TCRdb has only the in-frame clones, and not every one. The sample carries roughly 1.5 million clones, 95% to 99% recorded once. On this clone: Its cognate antigen is unknown.

The sequence was obtained from a man aged 30-40 years in good health. The rearrangement links TRBV28 to TRBJ2-5, with TRBD1 identical over 7 bases. Sample: naive CD4+ T cells sorted from blood. The subset here: CD45RA+ positively selected. CDR3 nucleotides: TGTGCCAGCAAACGACAGGGCCCGGGGACCCAGTACTTC. It translates to CASKRQGPGTQYF. Full variable domain (rest looked up from reference TRBV28 and TRBJ2-5): DVKVTQSSRYLVKRTGEKVFLECVQDMDHENMFWYRQDPGLGLRLIYFSYDVKMKEKGDIPEGYSVSREKKERFSLILESASTNQTSMYLCASKRQGPGTQYFGPGTRLLVL.